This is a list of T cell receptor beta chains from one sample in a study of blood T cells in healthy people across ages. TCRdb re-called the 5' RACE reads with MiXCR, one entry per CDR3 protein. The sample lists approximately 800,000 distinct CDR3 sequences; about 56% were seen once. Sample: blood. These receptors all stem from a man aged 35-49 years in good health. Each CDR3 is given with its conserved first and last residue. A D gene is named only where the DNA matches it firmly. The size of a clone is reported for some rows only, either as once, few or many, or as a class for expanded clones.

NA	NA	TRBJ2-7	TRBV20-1	CSASLRSSYEQYF	TGCAGTGCTAGCTTACGGTCGTCGTACGAGCAGTACTTC
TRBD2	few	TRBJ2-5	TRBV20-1	CSATARRGQETQYF	TGCAGTGCCACCGCACGGCGGGGGCAAGAGACCCAGTACTTC
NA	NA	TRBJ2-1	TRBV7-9	CASSPSWGASYNEQFF	TGTGCCAGCAGCCCAAGTTGGGGAGCCTCCTACAATGAGCAGTTCTTC
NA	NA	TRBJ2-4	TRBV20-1	CSARDLAKNIQYF	TGCAGTGCTAGAGATTTGGCCAAAAACATTCAGTACTTC
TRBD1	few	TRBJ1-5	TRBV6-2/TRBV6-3	CASRSGQGNQPQHF	TGTGCCAGCAGGTCGGGACAGGGTAATCAGCCCCAGCATTTT
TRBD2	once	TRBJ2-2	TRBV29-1	CSGTGLAGSNTGELFF	TGCAGCGGAACGGGACTAGCGGGATCGAACACCGGGGAGCTGTTTTTT
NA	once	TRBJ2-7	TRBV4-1	CASSQSGQHLYEQYF	TGCGCCAGCAGCCAAAGCGGACAGCATCTTTACGAGCAGTACTTC
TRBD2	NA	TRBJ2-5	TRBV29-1	CSVDPASGQETQYF	TGCAGCGTCGATCCAGCTAGCGGTCAAGAGACCCAGTACTTC
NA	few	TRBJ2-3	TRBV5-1	CASGGLSTDTQYF	TGCGCCAGCGGGGGCCTAAGCACAGATACGCAGTATTTT
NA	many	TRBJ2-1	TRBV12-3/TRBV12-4	CASSFNEQFF	TGTGCCAGCAGCTTTAATGAGCAGTTCTTC
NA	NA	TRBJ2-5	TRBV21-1	CASTSAGRCETQYF	TGTGCCAGCACGTCGGCAGGGCGATGCGAGACCCAGTACTTC
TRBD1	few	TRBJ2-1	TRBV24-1	CATSDHGQGYNEQFF	TGTGCCACCAGTGACCACGGACAGGGCTACAATGAGCAGTTCTTC
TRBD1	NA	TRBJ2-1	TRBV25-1	CASSAGQGRETQFF	TGTGCCAGCAGTGCGGGACAGGGACGAGAGACCCAGTTCTTC
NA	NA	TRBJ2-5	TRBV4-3	CASSQDRASETQYF	TGCGCCAGCAGCCAAGACAGGGCCTCCGAGACCCAGTACTTC
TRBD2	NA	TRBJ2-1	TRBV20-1	CSARHNSGGENNERFF	TGCAGTGCTAGACATAATAGCGGGGGGGAAAACAATGAGCGGTTCTTC
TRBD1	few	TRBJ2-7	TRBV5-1	CASSLKSGGQGEQYF	TGCGCCAGCAGCTTGAAGTCAGGGGGTCAAGGCGAGCAGTACTTC
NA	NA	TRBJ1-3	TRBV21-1	CASSERTGIPPGNTIYF	TGTGCCAGCAGCGAACGAACAGGGATCCCTCCTGGAAACACCATATATTTT
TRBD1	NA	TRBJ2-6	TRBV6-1	CASSGTVASGANVLTF	TGTGCCAGCAGCGGGACAGTTGCCTCTGGGGCCAACGTCCTGACTTTC
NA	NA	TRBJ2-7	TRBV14	CASSPFGRGESYEQYF	TGTGCCAGCAGCCCGTTTGGGAGGGGGGAATCCTACGAGCAGTACTTC
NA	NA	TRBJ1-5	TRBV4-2	CASSQSQGNQPQHF	TGTGCCAGCAGCCAAAGCCAGGGGAATCAGCCCCAGCATTTT
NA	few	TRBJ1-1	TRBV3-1	CASSQASGGAEAFF	TGTGCCAGCAGCCAAGCCTCGGGGGGAGCTGAAGCTTTCTTT
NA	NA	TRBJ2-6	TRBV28	CASSPAQGIYGANVLTF	TGTGCCAGCAGTCCGGCACAGGGAATCTATGGGGCCAACGTCCTGACTTTC
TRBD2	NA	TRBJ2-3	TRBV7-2	CASSPPHLAGVADTQYF	TGTGCCAGCAGCCCGCCGCATCTAGCGGGGGTGGCAGATACGCAGTATTTT
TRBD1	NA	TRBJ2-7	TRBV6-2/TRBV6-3	CASRTGQGYEQYF	TGTGCCAGCAGAACGGGACAGGGCTACGAGCAGTACTTC
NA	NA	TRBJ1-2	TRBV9	CASSVGGAGDYGYTF	TGTGCCAGCAGCGTAGGGGGGGCCGGTGACTATGGCTACACCTTC
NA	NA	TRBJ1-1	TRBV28	CASSLHRVDTEAFF	TGTGCCAGCAGTCTCCACAGGGTGGACACTGAAGCTTTCTTT
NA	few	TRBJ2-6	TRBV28	CASIDSGANVLTF	TGTGCCAGCATAGACTCTGGGGCCAACGTCCTGACTTTC
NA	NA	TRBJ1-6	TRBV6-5	CASSYSDSPLHF	TGTGCCAGCAGTTACTCCGATTCACCCCTCCACTTT
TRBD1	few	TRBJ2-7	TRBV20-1	CSAKDSGTGTYEQYF	TGCAGTGCTAAAGACTCCGGGACAGGGACATACGAGCAGTACTTC
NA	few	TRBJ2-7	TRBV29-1	CSGTSGTPPEQYF	TGCAGCGGTACCTCCGGGACCCCGCCCGAGCAGTACTTC
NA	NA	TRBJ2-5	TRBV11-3	CASSLWDTTSEQYF	TGTGCCAGCAGCTTGTGGGACACGACGTCAGAGCAGTACTTC
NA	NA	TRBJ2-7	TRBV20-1	CSARDGTLNSYEQYF	TGCAGTGCTAGAGATGGGACACTTAACTCCTACGAGCAGTACTTC
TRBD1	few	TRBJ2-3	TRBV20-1	CSARDDRGQVRTGPDTQYF	TGCAGTGCTAGAGATGATAGGGGACAGGTGAGAACGGGGCCAGATACGCAGTATTTT
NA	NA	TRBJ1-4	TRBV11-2	CASRDSEWEKLFF	TGTGCCAGCAGGGACTCCGAGTGGGAAAAACTGTTTTTT
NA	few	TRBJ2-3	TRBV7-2	CASSQPGGGGPTDTQYF	TGTGCCAGCAGCCAACCCGGCGGGGGCGGTCCCACAGATACGCAGTATTTT
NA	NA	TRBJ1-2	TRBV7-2	CASSFPGGWGYTF	TGTGCCAGCAGCTTCCCGGGAGGCTGGGGCTACACCTTC
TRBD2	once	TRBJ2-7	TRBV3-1	CASSQGVGLASYEQYF	TGTGCCAGCAGCCAAGGCGTGGGACTAGCTTCGTACGAGCAGTACTTC
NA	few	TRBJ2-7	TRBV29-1	CSAGTSSGYEQYF	TGCAGCGCCGGGACCAGTTCGGGCTACGAGCAGTACTTC
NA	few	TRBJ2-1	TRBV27	CASSPGRGYNEQFF	TGTGCCAGCAGCCCTGGTCGCGGATACAATGAGCAGTTCTTC
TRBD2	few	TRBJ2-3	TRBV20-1	CSAKSGRERVDTQYF	TGCAGTGCTAAATCGGGGCGGGAGCGAGTAGATACGCAGTATTTT
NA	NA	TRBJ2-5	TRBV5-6	CASSQNKETQYF	TGTGCCAGCAGCCAGAATAAAGAGACCCAGTACTTC
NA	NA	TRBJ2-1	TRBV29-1	CSVDNQAYNEQFF	TGCAGCGTTGATAATCAGGCGTACAATGAGCAGTTCTTC
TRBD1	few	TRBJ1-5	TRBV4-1	CASSQERPGQGLYYQPQHF	TGCGCCAGCAGCCAGGAGAGACCGGGACAGGGTTTATATTATCAGCCCCAGCATTTT
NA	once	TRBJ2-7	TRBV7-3	CASSLAGADSYNEQYF	TGTGCCAGCAGCTTAGCGGGGGCTGACTCCTACAATGAGCAGTACTTC
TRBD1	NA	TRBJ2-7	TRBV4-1	CASSHPQGDLYEQYF	TGCGCCAGCAGCCACCCGCAGGGGGATCTGTACGAGCAGTACTTC
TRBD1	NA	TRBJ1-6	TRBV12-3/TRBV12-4	CASTLGTGGNSPLHF	TGTGCCAGCACCCTCGGGACAGGGGGTAATTCACCCCTCCACTTT
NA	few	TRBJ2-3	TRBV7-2	CASSSRYGTDTQYF	TGTGCCAGCAGCTCCAGATACGGTACAGATACGCAGTATTTT
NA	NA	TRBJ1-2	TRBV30	CAGSNDYGYTF	TGTGCCGGGAGCAACGATTATGGCTACACCTTC
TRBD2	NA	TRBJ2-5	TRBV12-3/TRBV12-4	CASSGDYPPQETQYF	TGTGCCAGCAGCGGGGACTATCCGCCTCAAGAGACCCAGTACTTC
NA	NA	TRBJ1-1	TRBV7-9	CASSLALGRLGTEAFF	TGTGCCAGCAGCTTAGCACTCGGACGGCTAGGCACTGAAGCTTTCTTT
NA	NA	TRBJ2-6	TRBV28	CASSLTGHTSGANVLTF	TGTGCCAGCAGTCTCACGGGCCACACCTCTGGGGCCAACGTCCTGACTTTC
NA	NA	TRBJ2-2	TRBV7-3	CASSNSGNTGELFF	TGTGCCAGCAGCAATAGCGGGAACACCGGGGAGCTGTTTTTT